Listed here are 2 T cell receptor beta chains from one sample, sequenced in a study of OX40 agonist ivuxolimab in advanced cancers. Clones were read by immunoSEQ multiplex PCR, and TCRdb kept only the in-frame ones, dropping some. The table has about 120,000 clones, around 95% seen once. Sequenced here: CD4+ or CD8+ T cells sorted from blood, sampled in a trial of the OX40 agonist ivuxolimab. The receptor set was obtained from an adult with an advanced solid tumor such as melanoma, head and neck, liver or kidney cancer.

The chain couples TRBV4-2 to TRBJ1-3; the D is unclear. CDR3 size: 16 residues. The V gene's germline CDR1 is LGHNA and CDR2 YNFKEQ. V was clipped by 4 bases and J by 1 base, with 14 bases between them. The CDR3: CASSPLERVSGNTIYF. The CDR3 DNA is TGTGCCAGCAGCCCGCTGGAAAGGGTATCTGGAAACACCATATATTTT.

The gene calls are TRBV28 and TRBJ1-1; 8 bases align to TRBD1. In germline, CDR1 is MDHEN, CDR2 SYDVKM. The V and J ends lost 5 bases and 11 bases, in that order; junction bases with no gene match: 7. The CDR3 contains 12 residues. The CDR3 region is CASSIRGRQAFF. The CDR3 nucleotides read TGTGCCAGCAGTATCAGGGGGCGCCAGGCTTTCTTT.